These 30 T cell receptor beta chains originate from one sample sequenced in a study of shared clonotypes between healthy human individuals. This table comes from immunoSEQ multiplex PCR, and its TCRdb copy is limited to in-frame clones, with some not included. The table includes approximately 2,000,000 clones, 85% to 95% detected once. The sample was naive CD4+ T cells from PBMCs. Subset indicated: CD45RA+ positively selected. The source is a man between 18 and 29 years old in good health. Some clones in this sample may be carry-over from other donors' samples.

The chain is built from TRBV5-4 and TRBJ1-2, with D possibly being TRBD1 (5 bases). CDR1 SGHNT and CDR2 YYREEE come from the germline V gene (reference sequence). The CDR3 has 11 amino acids. The CDR3 nucleotides read TGTGCGTGGGGGGGGATATATGGCTACACCTTC. Residues: CAWGGIYGYTF.

The V gene is TRBV6-1, the J gene TRBJ1-3; no clear D gene. This CDR3 contains 11 residues. Deletions cut 5 bases from V and 10 bases from J, with 9 bases between. The germline V gene has CDR1 MNHNS and CDR2 SASEGT. CDR3 in amino acids: CASSNSGTIYF. Written as DNA, the CDR3 is TGTGCCAGCAGTAATAGTGGGACCATATATTTT.

The rearrangement joins TRBV28 to TRBJ1-4; D gene uncertain. This CDR3 is built from 15 residues. Trimming took 8 bases from V and 0 from J, leaving 13 bases between them. Germline CDR1 is MDHEN and CDR2 is SYDVKM. CDR3: CASSNGVATNEKLFF. The CDR3, as DNA: TGTGCCAGCTCTAACGGAGTTGCAACTAATGAAAAACTGTTTTTT. Variable domain in full (rest from reference TRBV28 and TRBJ1-4): DVKVTQSSRYLVKRTGEKVFLECVQDMDHENMFWYRQDPGLGLRLIYFSYDVKMKEKGDIPEGYSVSREKKERFSLILESASTNQTSMYLCASSNGVATNEKLFFGSGTQLSVL.

This rearrangement joins TRBV28 to TRBJ2-2; 10 positions agree with TRBD1. The CDR3 has 16 amino acids. V lost 6 bases to trimming and J lost 1 base; unmatched junction nucleotides: 5. Germline CDR1 is MDHEN and CDR2 is SYDVKM. CDR3 sequence (DNA): TGTGCCAGCAGACCAGGGACAGGGGAGAACACCGGGGAGCTGTTTTTT. It codes for CASRPGTGENTGELFF.

This sequence joins TRBV27 and TRBJ2-4, with 10 positions matching TRBD1. Germline V gene lookup returns CDR1 MNHEY and CDR2 SMNVEV (reference sequence). J was trimmed by 2 bases and V by 6 bases; bases with no gene match: 7. This CDR3 spans 16 amino acids. CDR3 region: CASSSTGGAPKNIQYF. The CDR3 DNA sequence: TGTGCCAGCAGCTCGACAGGGGGCGCGCCCAAAAACATTCAGTACTTC.

The V gene is TRBV27, the J gene TRBJ2-3; no clear D gene. CDR3 size: 17 residues. The V end was cut by 2 bases, the J end by 4 bases, with 19 bases between. CDR1 is MNHEY, CDR2 SMNVEV, per germline (reference sequence). CDR3 protein: CASSLLKALMTPDTQYF. CDR3 bases: TGTGCCAGCAGTTTACTGAAGGCCCTTATGACCCCAGATACGCAGTATTTT.

The rearrangement links TRBV5-5 to TRBJ2-7; perhaps D is TRBD1 or TRBD2 (5 bases each). V was shortened by 0 bases and J by 7 bases, with 17 bases between the two germline ends. Per the germline V gene, CDR1 is SGHKS and CDR2 is YYEKEE (reference sequence). The CDR3 spans 15 residues. Here the CDR3 DNA reads TGTGCCAGCAGCTTGGCGAGGGGCTGGTCGGAAGAGCAGTACTTC. This gives the protein CASSLARGWSEEQYF.

The V and J genes are TRBV5-1 and TRBJ2-7; D might be TRBD2 (5 bases). V lost 6 bases and J 9 bases, leaving 13 bases between the germline ends. The germline V gene has CDR1 SGHRS and CDR2 YFSETQ. The CDR3 sequence is 11 residues long. As DNA, the CDR3 is TGCGCCAGCATCCTACCCCGGGGGCAGTACTTC. Amino acids: CASILPRGQYF.

The chain is built from TRBV10-3 and TRBJ2-1, with D possibly matching TRBD1 (8 bases). The CDR3 totals 13 residues. In germline, CDR1 is ENHRY, CDR2 SYGVKD. V was clipped by 7 bases and J by 12 bases, with 19 bases between them. The CDR3, as DNA: TGTGCCATCACCGGTTCGACAGGGGAGGGGCAGTTCTTC. Encoded protein: CAITGSTGEGQFF.

The J gene is TRBJ1-5, the V gene TRBV5-1, with 7 bases that match TRBD1. J lost 4 bases, V lost 3 bases, and 10 bases had no gene match. In germline, CDR1 is SGHRS, CDR2 YFSETQ. This CDR3 region has 16 residues. CDR3 region: CASSSGDRLSNQPQHF. CDR3 DNA sequence: TGCGCCAGCAGCTCGGGGGACAGACTAAGTAATCAGCCCCAGCATTTT.

The genes are TRBV7-3 and TRBJ2-3; 11 bases match TRBD2. Germline V CDR1 and CDR2: SGHTA, FQGTGA. The CDR3 totals 16 residues. V shed 5 bases, J shed 2 bases, and the junction held 6 bases outside the gene matches. The CDR3 loop is CASSKGLAAYTDTQYF. In DNA form, the CDR3 reads TGTGCCAGCAGCAAGGGACTAGCGGCCTACACAGATACGCAGTATTTT.

The chain has TRBV7-8 and TRBJ1-4; D might be TRBD1 (6 bases). Trimming left V 2 bases short and J 7 bases short, with 17 bases between. The CDR3 is 16 residues long. Per germline, CDR1 SGHVS and CDR2 FQNEAQ. The CDR3 nucleotides are TGTGCCAGCAGCTTATTTGGGGGCCTCGGATCTGAAAAACTGTTTTTT. Translation gives CASSLFGGLGSEKLFF. Full variable domain (rest looked up from reference TRBV7-8 and TRBJ1-4): GAGVSQSPRYKVAKRGQDVALRCDPISGHVSLFWYQQALGQGPEFLTYFQNEAQLDKSGLPSDRFFAERPEGSVSTLKIQRTQQEDSAVYLCASSLFGGLGSEKLFFGSGTQLSVL.

The chain is built from TRBV11-2 and TRBJ1-2, with a possible D match to TRBD1 (5 bases). Per germline, CDR1 SGHAT and CDR2 FQNNGV. There are 17 residues in the CDR3. The germline V and J ends were trimmed by 6 bases and 2 bases, with 22 bases remaining between them. CDR3 DNA: TGTGCCAGCAGTCTAAGCAGGGAAGTGGCTCGCAACTATGGCTACACCTTC. Amino acid sequence: CASSLSREVARNYGYTF.

The chain links TRBV18 to TRBJ2-6, with unresolved D. Germline V lookup: CDR1 KGHSH, CDR2 LQKENI. V lost 2 bases and J lost 0, with 11 bases in between. The CDR3 runs to 17 residues. The CDR3 here is CASSPVQQTSGANVLTF. DNA for the CDR3: TGTGCCAGCTCACCAGTCCAGCAAACCTCTGGGGCCAACGTCCTGACTTTC.

The chain combines TRBV6-5 with TRBJ1-1; TRBD1 aligns across 9 bases. The ends lost 4 bases at V and 8 bases at J; junction bases unmatched: 2. The CDR3 is made up of 12 amino acids. Germline-derived CDR1 and CDR2 are MNHEY and SVGAGI. The DNA of the CDR3 is TGTGCCAGCAGTTCAACAGGGGGCGAAGCTTTCTTT. Translation gives CASSSTGGEAFF.

The CDR3 protein is CASSYGLAGANYEQYF. For the CDR3, the DNA is TGTGCCAGCAGTTACGGACTAGCGGGGGCTAACTACGAGCAGTACTTC. The chain is built from TRBV6-5 and TRBJ2-7; 13 nucleotides line up with TRBD2. CDR3 length equals 16 residues. The V and J ends lost 2 bases and 3 bases, in that order; junction bases with no gene match: 4. Germline CDR1 reads MNHEY; CDR2 reads SVGAGI.

The CDR3 protein is CASTGTGNNSPLHF. The CDR3, as DNA: TGTGCCAGCACCGGGACAGGGAATAATTCACCCCTCCACTTT. The rearrangement uses TRBV11-2 and TRBJ1-6; 9 nucleotides match TRBD1. From germline, CDR1 is SGHAT and CDR2 FQNNGV. CDR3 size: 14 residues. V was pared by 7 bases and J by 5 bases, with 3 bases of the junction left unmatched.

J is TRBJ1-1 and V is TRBV2; D remains unclear. The germline V and J ends were trimmed by 3 bases and 1 base, with 12 bases remaining between them. The CDR3 is made up of 15 amino acids. The germline V gene has CDR1 SNHLY and CDR2 FYNNEI. The CDR3 nucleotides are TGTGCCAGCAGTGAGGGTTTGCGGAAGAACACTGAAGCTTTCTTT. It encodes CASSEGLRKNTEAFF.

The V gene is TRBV5-1, the J gene TRBJ1-2; D unclear. The CDR3 totals 15 residues. Trimming shortened V by 0 bases and J by 0 bases, and 9 bases separated the two germline ends. Looked up from germline, CDR1 is SGHRS and CDR2 is YFSETQ. The CDR3 reads CASSLEGQANYGYTF. CDR3 nucleotide sequence: TGCGCCAGCAGCTTGGAAGGGCAAGCTAACTATGGCTACACCTTC.

Regarding this clone: The same CDR3 arises from other DNA sequences in this sample as well. V and J are TRBV5-1 and TRBJ2-1; D remains unclear. Germline CDR1 and CDR2: SGHRS and YFSETQ. CDR3 size: 13 residues. Trimming took 0 bases from V and 9 from J, leaving 10 bases between them. The CDR3 DNA sequence: TGCGCCAGCAGCTTGGTACCTAGTGGTGAGCAGTTCTTC. Amino acid sequence: CASSLVPSGEQFF.

This clone occurred once. Within the sample, other DNA sequences also encode this same CDR3. The chain links TRBV29-1 to TRBJ2-6; no clear D gene. Germline loops: CDR1 SQVTM, CDR2 ANQGSEA. The CDR3 spans 13 residues. Trimming cost V 4 bases and J 1 base, with 5 bases left between them. The CDR3 DNA follows: TGCAGCGTTGTTGGTTCTGGGGCCAACGTCCTGACTTTC. It codes for CSVVGSGANVLTF.

J is TRBJ2-3 and V is TRBV15; D is tentatively TRBD1 or TRBD2 (5 bases each). CDR1 and CDR2 from the germline V gene are LNHNV and YYDKDF (reference sequence). The CDR3 is made up of 17 amino acids. The ends were cut back, 0 bases at V and 2 bases at J, with 15 bases in the middle. CDR3 nucleotide sequence: TGTGCCACCAGCAGAGAGGGGACCCCTAGCTTCACAGATACGCAGTATTTT. It translates to CATSREGTPSFTDTQYF.

CDR3 DNA: TGTGCCAGCAGCGCCGGAACGTGGAGGGGGAGGTCTGGGGCCAACGTCCTGACTTTC. Translation: CASSAGTWRGRSGANVLTF. The chain couples TRBV9 to TRBJ2-6; possibly TRBD1 or TRBD2 for D (6 bases each). Germline CDR1 SGDLS, CDR2 YYNGEE. CDR3 size: 19 residues. V lost 3 bases and J lost 1, with 20 bases in between.

The rearrangement links TRBV21-1 to TRBJ1-2; TRBD1 reflects the table's D call only, with no check against the DNA. TRBV21-1 is a pseudogene segment. This CDR3 has 16 residues. The CDR3 DNA reads TGTGCCAGCAGCAAAGAAGAAGGCAGGTCGAACTATGGCTACACCTTC. Its protein is CASSKEEGRSNYGYTF.

A few counts support this clone. The identical CDR3 is also encoded by other nucleotide sequences in the sample. This chain links TRBV28 with TRBJ2-3; no clear D. Germline V lookup: CDR1 MDHEN, CDR2 SYDVKM. The CDR3 runs 12 residues. V shed 1 base and J shed 2 bases, with 1 base lying between them. CDR3 sequence reads: CASSLSTDTQYF. The CDR3, as DNA: TGTGCCAGCAGTTTATCCACAGATACGCAGTATTTT.

The rearrangement uses TRBV5-4 and TRBJ2-1; the D is unclear. Germline V CDR1 and CDR2: SGHNT, YYREEE (reference sequence). CDR3 length: 13 amino acids. V dropped 4 bases and J dropped 8 bases, with 13 bases sitting between them. CDR3 in amino acids: CASSPGHRDEQFF. As DNA, the CDR3 is TGTGCCAGCAGCCCCGGCCATCGGGATGAGCAGTTCTTC.

The chain uses TRBV5-1 and TRBJ1-4; 7 positions match TRBD1. Germline CDR1 reads SGHRS; CDR2 reads YFSETQ. The length of the CDR3 is 13 residues. The V and J ends lost 4 bases and 5 bases, in that order; junction bases with no gene match: 2. DNA of the CDR3: TGCGCCAGCAGCCAGGGACAGAATGAAAAACTGTTTTTT. Protein product: CASSQGQNEKLFF.

The genes are TRBV19 and TRBJ2-7, with TRBD1 as a possible D gene (7 bases). This CDR3 has 15 residues. In germline, CDR1 is LNHDA, CDR2 SQIVND (reference sequence). The ends were cut back, 3 bases at V and 3 bases at J, with 15 bases in the middle. This chain's CDR3 is CASSMGRRGHYEQYF. CDR3 sequence (DNA): TGTGCCAGTAGTATGGGGCGGAGGGGGCACTACGAGCAGTACTTC.

This clone was detected only a few times. This chain joins TRBV30 and TRBJ2-1, with D perhaps being TRBD1 or TRBD2 (5 bases each). Germline CDR1 is GTSNPN and CDR2 is SVGIG (reference sequence). The CDR3 has 16 amino acids. V was trimmed by 0 bases and J by 4 bases, leaving 16 bases between them. As DNA, the CDR3 is TGTGCCTGGAGTGTACAGTCTGGGACGCAGTACAATGAGCAGTTCTTC. It is translated as CAWSVQSGTQYNEQFF.

The chain links TRBV11-2 to TRBJ1-1; maybe TRBD1 (5 bases). This CDR3 has 16 residues. Germline V gene lookup returns CDR1 SGHAT and CDR2 FQNNGV. V was trimmed by 5 bases and J by 4 bases, leaving 20 bases between them. CDR3 protein: CASSPTLGQDGTEAFF. The DNA for the CDR3 is TGTGCCAGCAGCCCTACCCTCGGACAAGATGGCACTGAAGCTTTCTTT.